This passage covers 10 T cell receptor beta chains from one sample sequenced in a study of identical twins. A single record per CDR3 protein comes from TCRdb applying MiXCR to the 5' RACE reads. Of 350,000 to 400,000 distinct CDR3 sequences listed, 7% to 9.5% were seen once; the top ten hold roughly 8.9%. The sequencing input was naive T cells sorted from blood. The receptor source for this set is a woman between 50 and 59 years old in good health.

This clonotype was counted between two and nine times. CDR3 bases: TGTGCCAGCAGCTTAAATAGCGGGAGGGGTAATGAGCAGTTCTTC. Its protein is CASSLNSGRGNEQFF. V gene TRBV7-3 combines with J gene TRBJ2-1; 11 positions match TRBD2. The CDR3 length is 15 residues. The J segment lost 7 bases and the V segment lost 1 base, leaving 3 bases of the junction unmatched. CDR1 and CDR2 from the germline V gene are SGHTA and FQGTGA.

This rearrangement joins TRBV24-1 to TRBJ2-1; D gene uncertain. This CDR3 comprises 13 residues. Trimming removed 1 base at V and 9 bases at J, with 9 bases between. The germline V gene has CDR1 KGHDR and CDR2 SFDVKD. The CDR3 nucleotides are TGTGCCACCAGTGATTTCCTGTTCGGTGAGCAGTTCTTC. Translated, it gives CATSDFLFGEQFF.

This clonotype occurred a few times. CDR3 bases: TGTGCCAGCAGTCCGGGACTAGCGGGAGGGCCCTGGTACGAGCAGTACTTC. Translated: CASSPGLAGGPWYEQYF. V is TRBV12-3 or TRBV12-4 and J is TRBJ2-7; 16 bases are a match to TRBD2. The CDR3 covers 17 residues. Trimming removed 5 bases from V and 4 bases from J; junction bases left unmatched: 8.

This chain joins TRBV20-1 and TRBJ2-1; a possible D gene is TRBD1 (6 bases). The CDR3 runs 13 residues. The germline V gene has CDR1 DFQATT and CDR2 SNEGSKA (reference sequence). Trimming removed 5 bases at V and 5 bases at J, with 13 bases between. CDR3 protein: CSAVGTNNNEQFF. CDR3 bases: TGCAGTGCTGTCGGGACAAATAACAATGAGCAGTTCTTC.

This chain links TRBV20-1 with TRBJ2-5; 7 nucleotides match TRBD2. Germline CDR1 reads DFQATT; CDR2 reads SNEGSKA (reference sequence). The CDR3 totals 12 residues. The ends lost 5 bases at V and 4 bases at J; junction bases unmatched: 4. The CDR3 region has the DNA TGCAGTGCTGGGGGGGGGACAGAGACCCAGTACTTC. Its translation: CSAGGGTETQYF.

The CDR3 sequence is CASSRGRMATEAFF. CDR3 DNA: TGTGCCAGCAGTCGGGGGCGAATGGCCACTGAAGCTTTCTTT. The chain employs TRBV12-3 or TRBV12-4 and TRBJ1-1; weak D call: TRBD1 (6 bases). V was cut by 5 bases and J by 4 bases, with 14 bases left in between. The CDR3 covers 14 residues.

The rearrangement uses TRBV5-1 and TRBJ2-5; D gene uncertain. CDR3 length equals 15 residues. Trimming took 8 bases from V and 2 from J, leaving 19 bases between them. Germline CDR1 is SGHRS and CDR2 is YFSETQ. This CDR3 reads CASDAVGAVQETQYF. The CDR3, as DNA: TGCGCCAGTGATGCCGTCGGCGCAGTTCAAGAGACCCAGTACTTC. The whole variable domain, remainder taken from reference TRBV5-1 and TRBJ2-5, is KAGVTQTPRYLIKTRGQQVTLSCSPISGHRSVSWYQQTPGQGLQFLFEYFSETQRNKGNFPGRFSGRQFSNSRSEMNVSTLELGDSALYLCASDAVGAVQETQYFGPGTRLLVL.

Notes on this clonotype: Mismatch with germline at one junction end may stem from a read error. The genes are TRBV6-1 and TRBJ2-7, with D tentatively TRBD1 (6 bases). The CDR3 loop spans 15 amino acids. The germline V gene encodes CDR1 MNHNS and CDR2 SASEGT. CDR3 nucleotides: TGTGCCAGCATTGAAAGAGGACAGATCAGCAACGAGCAGTACTTC. It yields the protein CASIERGQISNEQYF.

This clonotype was counted between two and nine times. V gene TRBV4-1 combines with J gene TRBJ1-2; 8 nucleotides line up with TRBD1. The CDR3 spans 15 residues. J gave up 4 bases and V 3 bases, and 7 bases lay outside the gene matches. Germline lookup yields CDR1 MGHRA and CDR2 YSYEKL. CDR3 in amino acids: CASSQRTGPSYGYTF. The CDR3 DNA is TGCGCCAGCAGCCAGCGGACAGGGCCTAGCTATGGCTACACCTTC.

This clonotype was counted between two and nine times. The chain is built from TRBV6-1 and TRBJ1-2, with 7 bases lining up with TRBD1. The CDR3 length is 15 residues. Unmatched junction bases numbered 11, after V lost 2 bases and J lost 8 bases. Per the germline V gene, CDR1 is MNHNS and CDR2 is SASEGT. The CDR3 DNA follows: TGTGCCAGCAGTGAAACCGGGACAGATACTGGGGGCTACACCTTC. This translates into CASSETGTDTGGYTF.